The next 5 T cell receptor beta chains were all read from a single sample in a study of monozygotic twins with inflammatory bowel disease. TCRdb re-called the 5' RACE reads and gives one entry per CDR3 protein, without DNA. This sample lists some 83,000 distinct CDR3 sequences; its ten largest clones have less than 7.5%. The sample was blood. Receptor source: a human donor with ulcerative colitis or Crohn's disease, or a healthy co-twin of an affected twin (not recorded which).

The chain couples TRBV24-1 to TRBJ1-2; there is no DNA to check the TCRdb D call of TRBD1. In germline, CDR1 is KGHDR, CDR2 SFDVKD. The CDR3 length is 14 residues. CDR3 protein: CATSDSDRGYGYTF.

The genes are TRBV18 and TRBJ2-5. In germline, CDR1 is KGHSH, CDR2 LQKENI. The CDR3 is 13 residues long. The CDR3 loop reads CASSPSEKETQYF. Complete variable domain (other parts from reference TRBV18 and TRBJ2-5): NAGVMQNPRHLVRRRGQEARLRCSPMKGHSHVYWYRQLPEEGLKFMVYLQKENIIDESGMPKERFSAEFPKEGPSILRIQQVVRGDSAAYFCASSPSEKETQYFGPGTRLLVL.

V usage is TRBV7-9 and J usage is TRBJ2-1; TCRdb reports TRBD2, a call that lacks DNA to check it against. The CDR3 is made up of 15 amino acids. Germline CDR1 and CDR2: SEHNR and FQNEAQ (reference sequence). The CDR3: CASSSYGGATNEQFF. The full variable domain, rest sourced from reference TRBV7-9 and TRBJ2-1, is DTGVSQNPRHKITKRGQNVTFRCDPISEHNRLYWYRQTLGQGPEFLTYFQNEAQLEKSRLLSDRFSAERPKGSFSTLEIQRTEQGDSAMYLCASSSYGGATNEQFFGPGTRLTVL.

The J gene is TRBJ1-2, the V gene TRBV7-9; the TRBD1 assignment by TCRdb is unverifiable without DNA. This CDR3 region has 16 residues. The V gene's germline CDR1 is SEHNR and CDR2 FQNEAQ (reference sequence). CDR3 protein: CASSPSYRDSNYGYTF.

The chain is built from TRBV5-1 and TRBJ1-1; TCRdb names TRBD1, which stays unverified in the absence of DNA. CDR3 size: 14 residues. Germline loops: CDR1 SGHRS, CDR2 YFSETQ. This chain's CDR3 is CASSLRYRGLEGFF.